One and the same sample provided the 30 T cell receptor beta chains below, sequenced in a study of shared clonotypes between healthy human individuals (dated by TCRdb to about 2020). Library method: the immunoSEQ multiplex PCR assay. This immuneACCESS table, as held by TCRdb, lists in-frame sequences with V and J called but not all clones. Of the missing ones, under half trace to an unresolved V gene in checked studies; the others have no known cause. The sample records 600,000 to 750,000 clones, less than 80% of which are singletons. Of the sample, under 2% is held by the ten largest clones. Material: memory CD4+ T cells sorted from blood. What this sample's cell subset or site label stands for: CD45RA-negative fraction. All receptors derive from a young woman in good health.

The V call is TRBV15, the J call TRBJ2-1; D is perhaps TRBD2 (5 bases). Between the trimmed V and J ends, which lost 5 bases and 4 bases, there was a span of 15 bases. In germline, CDR1 is LNHNV, CDR2 YYDKDF (reference sequence). The CDR3 is 15 amino acids. For the CDR3, the DNA is TGTGCCACCAGCTTGGACTCGATCGGGTACAATGAGCAGTTCTTC. Protein product: CATSLDSIGYNEQFF.

The chain has TRBV2 and TRBJ2-7; D possibly corresponds to TRBD2 (7 bases). Trimming left V 6 bases short and J 6 bases short, with 21 bases between. Germline loops: CDR1 SNHLY, CDR2 FYNNEI. This CDR3 has 15 residues. CDR3 bases: TGTGCCAGCAGGACGACACAGGGAGGGGTCTCCGAGCAGTACTTC. It translates to CASRTTQGGVSEQYF.

This chain links TRBV11-2 with TRBJ2-1; 11 positions agree with TRBD2. The CDR3 length is 19 residues. Trimming removed 5 bases from V and 3 bases from J; junction bases left unmatched: 15. From germline, CDR1 is SGHAT and CDR2 FQNNGV. CDR3: CASSARQKYGTSGYNEQFF. DNA of the CDR3: TGTGCCAGCAGCGCACGCCAGAAATACGGGACTAGCGGCTACAATGAGCAGTTCTTC.

CDR3 in DNA: TGCGCCAGCAGCTCGGGACAGGGGCGGGGCACCTTC. As protein: CASSSGQGRGTF. V and J are TRBV5-1 and TRBJ1-2; 10 bases align to TRBD1. The germline gives CDR1 SGHRS, CDR2 YFSETQ. There are 12 residues in the CDR3. V gave up 3 bases and J gave up 13 bases; unmatched junction bases: 6. The entire variable domain, with the rest obtained from reference TRBV5-1 and TRBJ1-2, is as follows: KAGVTQTPRYLIKTRGQQVTLSCSPISGHRSVSWYQQTPGQGLQFLFEYFSETQRNKGNFPGRFSGRQFSNSRSEMNVSTLELGDSALYLCASSSGQGRGTFGSGTRLTVV.

The CDR3 spells CATGAGGPYEQYF. DNA of the CDR3: TGTGCCACGGGAGCGGGAGGGCCCTACGAGCAGTACTTC. J is TRBJ2-7 and V is TRBV10-3, with TRBD2 matching over 10 bases. J lost 2 bases, V lost 10 bases, and 5 bases had no gene match. CDR1 and CDR2 (germline): ENHRY, SYGVKD. This CDR3 has 13 residues.

This clone was seen more than once but under ten times. CDR3 protein: CASCPNTGELFF. The DNA of the CDR3 is TGTGCCAGCTGTCCGAACACCGGGGAGCTGTTTTTT. The chain links TRBV9 to TRBJ2-2, with unresolved D. The germline V gene has CDR1 SGDLS and CDR2 YYNGEE. CDR3 size: 12 residues. The V end lost 7 bases, the J end lost 0 bases, and 4 bases lay between the germline ends.

This chain uses TRBV25-1 with TRBJ2-7; 7 nucleotides match TRBD2. J gave up 5 bases and V 5 bases, and 3 bases lay outside the gene matches. Germline CDR1 is MGHDK and CDR2 is SYGVNS. CDR3 length equals 12 residues. The CDR3 loop is CASSSGRDEQYF. The CDR3 region has the DNA TGTGCCAGCAGTAGTGGGAGGGACGAGCAGTACTTC.

V gene TRBV29-1 combines with J gene TRBJ2-1, with TRBD2 matching over 7 bases. V dropped 5 bases and J dropped 8; count of bases not matched to a gene: 15. Germline CDR1 and CDR2: SQVTM and ANQGSEA. There are 15 residues in the CDR3. CDR3 sequence: CSVKPGLHRLDEQFF. For the CDR3, the DNA is TGCAGCGTTAAGCCGGGACTACACAGGCTGGATGAGCAGTTCTTC.

CDR3 coding DNA: TGTGCCAGCAGCTTGTGGGCAGTCCCTAATGAAAAACTGTTTTTT. This codes for CASSLWAVPNEKLFF. V gene TRBV5-6 combines with J gene TRBJ1-4; D gene ambiguous. This CDR3 has 15 amino acids. V dropped 1 base and J dropped 3 bases, with 10 bases sitting between them. The V gene's germline CDR1 is SGHDT and CDR2 YYEEEE.

The chain is built from TRBV27 and TRBJ2-3, with D possibly matching TRBD2 (6 bases). Germline V gene lookup returns CDR1 MNHEY and CDR2 SMNVEV (reference sequence). This CDR3 has 18 residues. V lost 2 bases to trimming and J lost 2 bases, with 20 bases between them. The CDR3 loop is CASSLVTGRRGLTDTQYF. The CDR3 nucleotides are TGTGCCAGCAGTTTAGTTACAGGCCGGAGGGGACTCACAGATACGCAGTATTTT.

This clone was counted many times. This chain connects TRBV19 to TRBJ1-5; D is undetermined. Looked up from germline, CDR1 is LNHDA and CDR2 is SQIVND (reference sequence). CDR3 length: 12 amino acids. The germline V and J ends were trimmed by 6 bases and 5 bases, with 8 bases remaining between them. For the CDR3, the DNA is TGTGCCAGTAGCGGGATGGATCAGCCCCAGCATTTT. This encodes CASSGMDQPQHF.

CDR3 sequence (DNA): TGTGCCAGCAGCTTTTATGGGGTCGGTCAGCCCCAGCATTTT. Translation gives CASSFYGVGQPQHF. The J gene is TRBJ1-5, the V gene TRBV5-4, with D unresolved. CDR1 and CDR2 (germline): SGHNT, YYREEE (reference sequence). V dropped 2 bases and J dropped 6 bases, with 12 bases sitting between them. The length of the CDR3 is 14 residues.

The chain couples TRBV7-2 to TRBJ2-2; 11 nucleotides align to TRBD2. Unmatched junction bases numbered 4, after V lost 1 base and J lost 6 bases. The CDR3 sequence is 16 residues long. Germline V gene lookup returns CDR1 SGHTA and CDR2 FQGNSA. The CDR3 is CASSLVNSGRAGELFF. CDR3 sequence (DNA): TGTGCCAGCAGCTTAGTTAATAGCGGGAGGGCCGGGGAGCTGTTTTTT.

This clone was observed many times. Additional DNA sequences in this sample encode the identical CDR3. V usage is TRBV18 and J usage is TRBJ2-7; 8 nucleotides align to TRBD1. The junction had 3 bases not matched to a gene; V was cut back by 5 bases and J by 6 bases. Germline V gives CDR1 KGHSH, CDR2 LQKENI. The CDR3 has 12 residues. CDR3 sequence reads: CASSRQGPEQYF. The DNA of the CDR3 is TGTGCCAGCTCAAGACAGGGGCCCGAGCAGTACTTC.

The J gene is TRBJ1-4, the V gene TRBV6-5; D is unresolved. Germline V lookup: CDR1 MNHEY, CDR2 SVGAGI. This CDR3 is 14 amino acids long. Trimming cost V 8 bases and J 2 bases, with 12 bases left between them. The CDR3 DNA reads TGTGCCAGCGCAGTGTCGGGGACTAATGAAAAACTGTTTTTT. It yields the protein CASAVSGTNEKLFF.

This chain connects TRBV6-1 to TRBJ2-7; 8 bases agree with TRBD1. V trimming: 3 bases; J trimming: 3 bases; junction bases outside the gene matches: 4. The CDR3 runs to 14 residues. Germline assignment: CDR1 MNHNS and CDR2 SASEGT. In DNA form, the CDR3 reads TGTGCCAGCAGTGATCAGGGGGCAATCTACGAGCAGTACTTC. Translating it yields CASSDQGAIYEQYF.

CDR3 DNA sequence: TGTGCCAGCAGTTTATCGCGGCCACAGCGAGGGGCCTACGAGCAGTACTTC. Translated, it gives CASSLSRPQRGAYEQYF. The chain joins TRBV27 to TRBJ2-7; the D call may be TRBD1 or TRBD2 (5 bases each). Looked up from germline, CDR1 is MNHEY and CDR2 is SMNVEV (reference sequence). V gave up 0 bases and J gave up 2 bases, with 17 bases separating them. The CDR3 totals 17 residues.

The chain combines TRBV27 with TRBJ2-6, with D perhaps matching TRBD1 (6 bases). Trimming cost V 5 bases and J 0 bases, with 23 bases left between them. Germline V gene sequence: CDR1 MNHEY, CDR2 SMNVEV (reference sequence). The CDR3 loop spans 20 amino acids. CDR3 nucleotides: TGTGCCAGCAGTCCGCCAGGCCGCAGGGGCCGTCACTCTGGGGCCAACGTCCTGACTTTC. Encoded protein: CASSPPGRRGRHSGANVLTF.

V and J are TRBV29-1 and TRBJ2-1; D is perhaps TRBD2 (6 bases). V lost 5 bases and J lost 10, with 24 bases in between. The CDR3 extends over 15 amino acids. Per germline, CDR1 SQVTM and CDR2 ANQGSEA. In DNA form, the CDR3 reads TGCAGCGTTCAACCGGGACTGCCTTTCACGCCGGAGCAGTTCTTC. This translates into CSVQPGLPFTPEQFF.

The gene calls are TRBV11-3 and TRBJ2-3; 9 bases agree with TRBD2. The V and J ends lost 0 bases and 1 base, in that order; junction bases with no gene match: 11. The germline gives CDR1 SGHNT, CDR2 YENEEA. CDR3 size: 19 residues. This CDR3 reads CASSLERGRVEICTDTQYF. The CDR3 region has the DNA TGTGCCAGCAGCTTAGAACGCGGGAGGGTTGAAATCTGCACAGATACGCAGTATTTT.

V is TRBV28 and J is TRBJ2-7; D is uncertain. The CDR3 spans 13 residues. V was shortened by 7 bases and J by 2 bases, with 12 bases between the two germline ends. Germline V gene lookup returns CDR1 MDHEN and CDR2 SYDVKM. The CDR3 nucleotides are TGTGCCAGCAATACGGGCCCCACCTACGAGCAGTACTTC. This encodes CASNTGPTYEQYF. Variable domain in full (rest from reference TRBV28 and TRBJ2-7): DVKVTQSSRYLVKRTGEKVFLECVQDMDHENMFWYRQDPGLGLRLIYFSYDVKMKEKGDIPEGYSVSREKKERFSLILESASTNQTSMYLCASNTGPTYEQYFGPGTRLTVT.

The chain uses TRBV5-1 and TRBJ2-7; 7 positions match TRBD1. J was trimmed by 4 bases and V by 1 base; bases with no gene match: 5. The CDR3 totals 14 residues. Germline V CDR1 and CDR2: SGHRS, YFSETQ. The CDR3 sequence is CASSLRAGGYEQYF. CDR3 sequence (DNA): TGCGCCAGCAGCTTGAGGGCAGGGGGATACGAGCAGTACTTC.

This clone came up many times. V gene TRBV5-1 combines with J gene TRBJ2-7; maybe TRBD1 (5 bases). The germline V gene has CDR1 SGHRS and CDR2 YFSETQ. V lost 0 bases and J lost 0, with 10 bases in between. The CDR3 loop spans 15 amino acids. The CDR3 coding sequence is TGCGCCAGCAGCTTGGCCTTGCAGGGCTCCTACGAGCAGTACTTC. Amino acid sequence: CASSLALQGSYEQYF.

This clone was seen a few times. J is TRBJ2-5 and V is TRBV20-1; D unclear. The DNA end is more similar to TRBJ2-7, so the J call may be wrong. The CDR3 spans 10 residues. From germline, CDR1 is DFQATT and CDR2 SNEGSKA (reference sequence). CDR3 DNA: TGCAGTGCTAGTCCCTACGAGCAGTACTTC. The encoded protein is CSASPYEQYF.

The rearrangement joins TRBV14 to TRBJ2-7; 9 bases align to TRBD1. Germline assignment: CDR1 SGHDN and CDR2 FVKESK. V lost 4 bases to trimming and J lost 0 bases; unmatched junction nucleotides: 7. CDR3 length equals 16 residues. CDR3: CASSRGGQGPSYEQYF. DNA of the CDR3: TGTGCCAGCAGCCGGGGGGGACAGGGACCCTCCTACGAGCAGTACTTC.

The chain has TRBV28 and TRBJ2-1, with D tentatively TRBD2 (6 bases). The germline CDR1 and CDR2 sequences are MDHEN and SYDVKM. Between the trimmed V and J ends, which lost 3 bases and 7 bases, there was a span of 10 bases. CDR3 size: 13 residues. The CDR3 protein is CASSLIGRNEQFF. DNA for the CDR3: TGTGCCAGCAGTTTGATAGGGAGGAATGAGCAGTTCTTC.

V usage is TRBV19 and J usage is TRBJ2-5; D is possibly TRBD1 (5 bases). This CDR3 region has 13 residues. Deletions cut 6 bases from V and 4 bases from J, with 12 bases between. CDR1 and CDR2 from the germline V gene are LNHDA and SQIVND (reference sequence). CDR3 residues: CASRADTGETQYF. In DNA form, the CDR3 reads TGTGCCAGTAGGGCGGACACAGGAGAGACCCAGTACTTC. Full variable domain (outside the CDR3, taken from reference TRBV19 and TRBJ2-5): DGGITQSPKYLFRKEGQNVTLSCEQNLNHDAMYWYRQDPGQGLRLIYYSQIVNDFQKGDIAEGYSVSREKKESFPLTVTSAQKNPTAFYLCASRADTGETQYFGPGTRLLVL.

V is TRBV18 and J is TRBJ2-5; 12 bases align to TRBD1. The CDR3 spans 16 residues. The J segment lost 7 bases and the V segment lost 3 bases, leaving 9 bases of the junction unmatched. The germline V gene has CDR1 KGHSH and CDR2 LQKENI. The CDR3 DNA reads TGTGCCAGCTCACCGACGGGGACAGGGGGCGGTGTGACCCAGTACTTC. Amino acids: CASSPTGTGGGVTQYF. The variable domain in full, completed from reference TRBV18 and TRBJ2-5, reads NAGVMQNPRHLVRRRGQEARLRCSPMKGHSHVYWYRQLPEEGLKFMVYLQKENIIDESGMPKERFSAEFPKEGPSILRIQQVVRGDSAAYFCASSPTGTGGGVTQYFGPGTRLLVL.

This clone was counted at least ten times. The J gene is TRBJ1-3, the V gene TRBV5-6; D is unresolved. The CDR3 is 13 amino acids. Germline CDR1 reads SGHDT; CDR2 reads YYEEEE. Trimming took off 6 bases at V and 0 bases at J, with 7 bases between the two ends. The CDR3: CASKRSSGNTIYF. CDR3 nucleotides: TGTGCCAGCAAACGGAGCTCTGGAAACACCATATATTTT.

V gene TRBV20-1 combines with J gene TRBJ2-7; D is unclear. The CDR3 covers 11 residues. Trimming took 6 bases from V and 3 from J, leaving 9 bases between them. Germline V lookup: CDR1 DFQATT, CDR2 SNEGSKA (reference sequence). The CDR3 DNA sequence: TGCAGTGCCGTCTCCCTCTACGAGCAGTACTTC. Translation gives CSAVSLYEQYF.